This TCR beta chain was recovered during a study of regulatory T cells in long-lasting Graves disease. Study-level points and caveats: Persistent disease showed a preference for TRBV28, TRBJ1-2 and TRBJ2-5.

Time point noted: newly diagnosed GD, antithyroid drugs for less than 3 months. Researchers made the TCR library from RNA that was extracted from PBMCs. The table lists this clonotype with many counts. Antigen specificity is unknown. HTBI primers from iRepertoire and Arm-PCR of CDR3 regions yielded the TCR beta libraries. Each CDR3 protein gets one entry after TCRdb re-called the multiplex PCR reads with MiXCR. The sample contains roughly 350,000 distinct CDR3 sequences, about a sixth of which appear only once. The CDR3 contains 15 residues. Germline CDR1 and CDR2: SQVTM and ANQGSEA. Trimming at V came to 7 bases and at J to 0 bases, leaving 7 bases not matched to a gene. These same data were also listed under a study on T cells in Graves' hyperthyroidism and ophthalmopathy.

The material was peripheral blood mononuclear cells (PBMCs), obtained at new diagnosis, from a patient treated with antithyroid drugs. The clonotype was recovered from a man aged 35-49 years with Graves disease. The J gene is TRBJ2-5, the V gene TRBV29-1, with 11 bases identical to TRBD2. The CDR3 spells CSARLAGMYQETQYF. In DNA form, the CDR3 reads TGCAGCGCTCGACTAGCGGGGATGTACCAAGAGACCCAGTACTTC.